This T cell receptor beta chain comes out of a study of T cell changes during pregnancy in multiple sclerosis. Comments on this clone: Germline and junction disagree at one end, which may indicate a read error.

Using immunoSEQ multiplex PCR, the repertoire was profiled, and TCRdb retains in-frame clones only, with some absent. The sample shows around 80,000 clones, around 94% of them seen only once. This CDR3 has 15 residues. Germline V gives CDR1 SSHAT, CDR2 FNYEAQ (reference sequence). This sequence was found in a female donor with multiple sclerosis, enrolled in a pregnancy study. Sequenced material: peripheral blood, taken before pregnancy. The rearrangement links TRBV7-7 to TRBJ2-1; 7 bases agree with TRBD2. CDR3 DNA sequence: TGTGCTAGCAGCCCCGGACTAGACTTGGGCAATGAGCAGTTCTTC. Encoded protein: CASSPGLDLGNEQFF.